Listed here are 17 T cell receptor beta chains from one sample, sequenced in a study of T cell responses to AZD1222 COVID-19 vaccine. Data came from immunoSEQ multiplex PCR; TCRdb stores just in-frame clones and leaves some out. The table includes approximately 76,000 clones, under 95% detected once. The sequencing here drew on peripheral blood, taken on day 0 of MenACWY control vaccination. Receptors were obtained from an adult in good health.

The gene calls are TRBV20-1 and TRBJ2-3; D is unclear. The V end was cut by 6 bases, the J end by 8 bases, with 12 bases between. The CDR3 loop spans 11 amino acids. CDR1 DFQATT and CDR2 SNEGSKA come from the germline V gene (reference sequence). CDR3 loop: CSAPQAGTQYF. CDR3 sequence (DNA): TGCAGTGCCCCCCAAGCCGGTACGCAGTATTTT.

The chain combines TRBV11-1 with TRBJ2-2, with D possibly being TRBD2 (5 bases). The V gene's germline CDR1 is SGHAT and CDR2 FQDESV (reference sequence). This CDR3 spans 15 amino acids. V lost 1 base, J lost 1 base, and 7 bases lay in between. In nucleotides, the CDR3 is TGTGCCAGCAGCTTAGTCGGGGAGAACACCGGGGAGCTGTTTTTT. Translated: CASSLVGENTGELFF.

DNA for the CDR3: TGTGCCAGCAAAGGGACAGGGGGCCCAGATACGCAGTATTTT. It translates to CASKGTGGPDTQYF. The chain recombines TRBV6-6 with TRBJ2-3, with 12 nucleotides matching TRBD1. CDR1 is MNHNY and CDR2 is SVGAGI in the germline V gene (reference sequence). CDR3 length: 14 amino acids. Trimming took 7 bases from V and 4 from J; bases not matched to a gene: 3.

This clone was seen a handful of times. This chain joins TRBV6-6 and TRBJ2-1, with a possible D match to TRBD1 (6 bases). This CDR3 has 13 residues. Germline assignment: CDR1 MNHNY and CDR2 SVGAGI (reference sequence). V lost 8 bases to trimming and J lost 9 bases, with 17 bases between them. The CDR3 region is CASGPQGSGEQFF. CDR3 bases: TGTGCCAGCGGCCCACAGGGTTCTGGTGAGCAGTTCTTC.

The rearrangement links TRBV5-6 to TRBJ1-5; D gene uncertain. This CDR3 is 15 amino acids long. CDR1 and CDR2 from the germline V gene are SGHDT and YYEEEE. With 4 bases removed from V and 5 bases from J, the gap between germline ends came to 16 bases. This CDR3 is CASSLGPWGYQPQHF. In nucleotides, the CDR3 is TGTGCCAGCAGCCTCGGGCCCTGGGGTTATCAGCCCCAGCATTTT.

J is TRBJ2-3 and V is TRBV3-1 (or the pseudogene TRBV3-2); 10 bases are shared with TRBD1. The CDR3 extends over 17 amino acids. With V trimmed by 0 bases and J by 0 bases, 3 bases remained unmatched. CDR1 and CDR2 from the germline V gene are LGHDT and YNNKEL (reference sequence). The CDR3 DNA follows: TGTGCCAGCAGCCAAGAAGGGACAGGGGATAGCACAGATACGCAGTATTTT. This sequence encodes CASSQEGTGDSTDTQYF.

This clone has just one count. V usage is TRBV25-1 and J usage is TRBJ1-1; TRBD1 is a possible D gene (5 bases). Looked up from germline, CDR1 is MGHDK and CDR2 is SYGVNS. CDR3 length: 15 amino acids. Deletions cut 7 bases from V and 0 bases from J, with 15 bases between. The CDR3 loop is CASTAGTVMNTEAFF. DNA of the CDR3: TGTGCCAGCACGGCAGGGACGGTTATGAACACTGAAGCTTTCTTT.

The CDR3, as DNA: TGTGCCAGCAGTCAGGGGGAAAAACTGTTTTTT. As protein: CASSQGEKLFF. The gene calls are TRBV27 and TRBJ1-4; maybe TRBD1 (6 bases). Germline CDR1 is MNHEY and CDR2 is SMNVEV (reference sequence). CDR3 length: 11 amino acids. V was clipped by 5 bases and J by 8 bases, with 6 bases between them.

This sequence joins TRBV27 and TRBJ1-3; D is uncertain. This CDR3 spans 13 amino acids. In germline, CDR1 is MNHEY, CDR2 SMNVEV (reference sequence). V lost 2 bases and J lost 8, with 10 bases in between. CDR3 nucleotides: TGTGCCAGCAGTTTAAGAGTCGGAGACACCATATATTTT. It specifies CASSLRVGDTIYF.

This CDR3 is CATSGLGGRQFF. In DNA form, the CDR3 reads TGTGCCACCAGTGGCCTTGGCGGGAGGCAGTTCTTC. This chain links TRBV24-1 with TRBJ2-1; 7 positions match TRBD2. Germline assignment: CDR1 KGHDR and CDR2 SFDVKD. After removal of 5 bases from V and 12 bases from J, the junction contained 6 bases not matched to a gene. This CDR3 comprises 12 residues.

The table lists this clone with a few counts. This chain joins TRBV19 and TRBJ1-1; D is unresolved. Germline V lookup: CDR1 LNHDA, CDR2 SQIVND (reference sequence). The V and J ends lost 9 bases and 0 bases respectively, with 11 bases between them. The CDR3 runs to 13 residues. CDR3 loop: CASGEDVNTEAFF. In nucleotides, the CDR3 is TGTGCCAGCGGGGAGGACGTGAACACTGAAGCTTTCTTT. The entire variable domain, with the rest obtained from reference TRBV19 and TRBJ1-1, is as follows: DGGITQSPKYLFRKEGQNVTLSCEQNLNHDAMYWYRQDPGQGLRLIYYSQIVNDFQKGDIAEGYSVSREKKESFPLTVTSAQKNPTAFYLCASGEDVNTEAFFGQGTRLTVV.

The rearrangement uses TRBV7-8 and TRBJ2-5; D may be TRBD1 (6 bases). Trimming cost V 5 bases and J 5 bases, with 9 bases left between them. Per germline, CDR1 SGHVS and CDR2 FQNEAQ. The CDR3 has 12 residues. The CDR3 here is CASSRTEETQYF. CDR3 in DNA: TGTGCCAGCAGCCGGACAGAGGAGACCCAGTACTTC.

The chain combines TRBV12-3 or TRBV12-4 with TRBJ2-7, with TRBD2 as a possible D gene (5 bases). Between the trimmed V and J ends, which lost 6 bases and 0 bases, there was a span of 9 bases. CDR3 length: 13 amino acids. In DNA form, the CDR3 reads TGTGCCAGCAGCTTGCGGGTCTCCTACGAGCAGTACTTC. This encodes CASSLRVSYEQYF.

The chain combines TRBV9 with TRBJ2-5; no firm D call. V shed 2 bases and J shed 7 bases, with 12 bases lying between them. The CDR3 runs 13 residues. Germline loops: CDR1 SGDLS, CDR2 YYNGEE. DNA for the CDR3: TGTGCCAGCAGCGTTGACTCGTCCGGGACCCAGTACTTC. Its translation is CASSVDSSGTQYF. Based on the CDR3 plus reference TRBV9 and TRBJ2-5, the full variable domain is DSGVTQTPKHLITATGQRVTLRCSPRSGDLSVYWYQQSLDQGLQFLIQYYNGEERAKGNILERFSAQQFPDLHSELNLSSLELGDSALYFCASSVDSSGTQYFGPGTRLLVL.

This clone came up a few times. The rearrangement uses TRBV4-1 and TRBJ1-1; unclear D gene. This CDR3 has 13 amino acids. V was pared by 5 bases and J by 0 bases, with 7 bases between. The germline V gene encodes CDR1 MGHRA and CDR2 YSYEKL. CDR3 nucleotide sequence: TGCGCCAGCAGCTCCGGAGTGAACACTGAAGCTTTCTTT. Protein product: CASSSGVNTEAFF.

The rearrangement joins TRBV6-5 to TRBJ1-5; a weak D match, TRBD1 (6 bases). Trimming stripped 6 bases from V and 4 bases from J, with 16 bases between. CDR1 MNHEY and CDR2 SVGAGI come from the germline V gene. The CDR3 is 15 residues long. CDR3 in DNA: TGTGCCAGCAGGACCAGAGGGGGGATGAATCAGCCCCAGCATTTT. Translation: CASRTRGGMNQPQHF.

The genes are TRBV27 and TRBJ1-1, with a tentative D call TRBD1 (6 bases). The CDR3 is made up of 13 amino acids. Germline-derived CDR1 and CDR2 are MNHEY and SMNVEV (reference sequence). Trimming cost V 8 bases and J 0 bases, with 10 bases left between them. CDR3 sequence: CASGQLLNTEAFF. In DNA, the CDR3 is TGTGCCAGCGGACAGCTCCTGAACACTGAAGCTTTCTTT.